The entry that follows covers one TCR beta chain sequence. One end of the junction is discordant with germline, which a read error may explain. The sample originates from a study of OX40 agonist ivuxolimab in advanced cancers. Only in-frame clones appear in the TCRdb table, and some are missing; sequencing was by immunoSEQ multiplex PCR. The profile covers about 44,000 clones, with roughly 87% appearing a single time and around 19% taken by the ten largest. This CDR3 region has 15 residues. The V gene's germline CDR1 is SSHAT and CDR2 FNYEAQ (reference sequence). The starting material was CD4+ or CD8+ T cells sorted from blood, obtained in a trial of the OX40 agonist ivuxolimab. The chain joins TRBV7-7 to TRBJ2-5; D is unclear. This clonotype was obtained from an adult with an advanced solid tumor such as melanoma, head and neck, liver or kidney cancer. The CDR3 reads CTSSARGRAQETQYF. CDR3 nucleotide sequence: TGTACCAGCAGCGCCCGTGGCAGAGCTCAAGAGACCCAGTACTTC.